These 5 T cell receptor beta chains came from one sample sequenced in a study of cytomegalovirus exposure and HLA in healthy donors. PCR amplification relied on 60 Vbeta primers (plus 13 Jbeta primers). Method: immunoSEQ multiplex PCR; TCRdb's copy keeps in-frame clones and lacks some. The sample lists 170,000 or so clones; approximately 85% were seen once. The specimen was PBMCs. The source of these receptors is a girl aged 5 to 17 in good health and CMV-seropositive.

The V call is TRBV2, the J call TRBJ2-5; 7 bases agree with TRBD1. This CDR3 contains 14 residues. The V and J ends lost 6 bases and 2 bases, in that order; junction bases with no gene match: 6. The germline gives CDR1 SNHLY, CDR2 FYNNEI. This chain's CDR3 is CASSAGTVQETQYF. The CDR3 DNA is TGTGCCAGCAGCGCTGGGACAGTACAAGAGACCCAGTACTTC.

The chain joins TRBV21-1 to TRBJ2-1; TRBD1 is the table's D call and was not checked against the DNA. TRBV21-1 is a recognized pseudogene. CDR3 length equals 12 residues. As DNA, the CDR3 is TGTGCCAGCAGCAAAACCCACAAGGAGCAGTTCTTC. Protein sequence: CASSKTHKEQFF.

This clone was seen once. The rearrangement joins TRBV11-2 to TRBJ1-2; the D is unclear. The V end lost 1 base, the J end lost 4 bases, and 10 bases lay between the germline ends. Germline V gene lookup returns CDR1 SGHAT and CDR2 FQNNGV. CDR3 size: 14 residues. The CDR3 reads CASSLVYRSYGYTF. The CDR3 bases are TGTGCCAGCAGCTTAGTTTACCGGAGCTATGGCTACACCTTC.

The chain has TRBV4-1 and TRBJ1-4; TRBD1 agrees at 8 bases. V lost 3 bases and J lost 4; bases outside the gene matches: 1. The CDR3 runs to 14 residues. Germline CDR1 reads MGHRA; CDR2 reads YSYEKL. The CDR3 loop is CASSQTGVNEKLFF. CDR3 bases: TGCGCCAGCAGCCAGACAGGGGTTAATGAAAAACTGTTTTTT.

This chain uses TRBV6-6 with TRBJ2-1, with 9 bases matching TRBD1. This CDR3 region has 15 residues. Germline values: CDR1 MNHNY, CDR2 SVGAGI (reference sequence). With V trimmed by 5 bases and J by 9 bases, 11 bases remained unmatched. In DNA form, the CDR3 reads TGTGCCAGCAGTGACGGACAGGGGTCGAAAAGTGAGCAGTTCTTC. Encoded protein: CASSDGQGSKSEQFF.